The T cell receptor (beta chain) under discussion was sequenced for a study of human T cells and chemical hapten exposure. Study outcomes and limitations: The number of TCRs above 1 in 1000 frequency did not change after DPC sensitization. Patch test score rose with PT1 expanded TCR count, significant at thresholds 8, 16 and 32, not 4.

Individual cDNA molecules in this library carried unique molecular identifiers. In TCRdb, the RACE reads were re-called with MiXCR into one record per CDR3 protein. The sample records about 120,000 distinct CDR3 sequences, roughly 15% being singletons. Turning to this clonotype: What it recognizes is unknown.

V lost 7 bases and J lost 7, with 14 bases in between. Germline V gives CDR1 SNHLY, CDR2 FYNNEI. CDR3 size: 14 residues. Time point defined: patch test 1, 2 weeks after DPC sensitization. Treatment reported: therapeutic diphenylcyclopropenone sensitization with weekly scalp DPC. Every patch test was put on after a blood sample was taken. The receptor's source is a man aged 18 to 29 with alopecia areata. Some clones in this sample may be carry-over from other donors' samples. The chain is built from TRBV2 and TRBJ1-6; D is perhaps TRBD1 (6 bases). The starting material was whole blood, obtained in connection with sensitization to the hapten diphenylcyclopropenone (DPC). The CDR3 region is CASTRTDRNSPLHF. CDR3 in DNA: TGTGCCAGCACCAGGACAGACCGAAATTCACCCCTCCACTTT.